This T cell receptor (beta chain) originates from a study of CD8+CD57+ T cells in acquired aplastic anemia. Study-level background: CD4+ and CD8+ cells, once sorted, gave DNA averaging roughly 3.2 ug.

Germline CDR1 SGHAT, CDR2 FQDESV (reference sequence). The CDR3 runs 16 residues. Trimming shortened V by 2 bases and J by 4 bases, and 15 bases separated the two germline ends. For sequencing, patients were chosen who had shown expansion of CD8+CD57+ cells by flow cytometry. By the time of blood sampling, patients had still received no therapy. To note about this clonotype: The antigen is not known.

CDR3 and TCR beta VDJ profiling relied on genomic DNA as the template. TCRdb itself ran the reads through MiXCR, one entry per CDR3 protein. The profile shows 150,000 to 200,000 distinct CDR3 sequences, around half of them singletons. The study's findings and limits: Twenty-nine shared CD8+ CDR3s appeared highly expressed within patients' immunodominant clones.

The receptor was isolated from a human donor with aplastic anemia. V is TRBV11-1 and J is TRBJ1-5; D might be TRBD1 (6 bases). Sequenced: sorted CD4+, CD8+, or CD8+CD57+ T cells (not recorded which) from PBMCs. CDR3 nucleotide sequence: TGTGCCAGCAGCTTATACCCGACAGGATCTAATCAGCCCCAGCATTTT. It codes for CASSLYPTGSNQPQHF.